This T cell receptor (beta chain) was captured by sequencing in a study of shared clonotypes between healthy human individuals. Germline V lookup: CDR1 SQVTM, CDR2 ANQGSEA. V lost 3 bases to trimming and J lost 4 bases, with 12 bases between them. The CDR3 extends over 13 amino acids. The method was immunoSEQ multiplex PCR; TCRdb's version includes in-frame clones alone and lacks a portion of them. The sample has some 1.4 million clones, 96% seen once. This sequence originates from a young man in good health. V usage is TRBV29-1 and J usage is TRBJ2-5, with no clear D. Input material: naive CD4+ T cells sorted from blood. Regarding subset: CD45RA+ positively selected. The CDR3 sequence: CSVEGYSRETQYF. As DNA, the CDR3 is TGCAGCGTTGAGGGCTATAGTCGAGAGACCCAGTACTTC.